This is a list of T cell receptor beta chains from one sample in a study of T cells after yellow fever vaccination. TCRdb used MiXCR to reprocess the 5' RACE reads, holding one entry per CDR3 protein. The table records about 120,000 distinct CDR3 sequences, around 15% of them present only once. The specimen was CD8+ T cells sorted from PBMCs, collected 5 days after the yellow fever booster vaccination. The receptor source for this set is a man aged 18 to 30 who received the YFV17D yellow fever vaccine. CDR3s include the opening cysteine and the closing phenylalanine or tryptophan.

V gene	J gene	CDR3 protein
TRBV29-1	TRBJ1-2	CSVPTPRRTSYGYTF
TRBV5-1	TRBJ1-2	CASGSSAGAKHGYTF
TRBV12-3/TRBV12-4	TRBJ2-2	CASSGFWGAGELFF
TRBV6-5	TRBJ2-1	CASSAQGDEQFF
TRBV27	TRBJ2-1	CASSLTQGGLNNEQFF
TRBV7-9	TRBJ2-4	CASSPDGKFGKNIQYF
TRBV5-1	TRBJ2-3	CASSLVQGETDTQYF
TRBV14	TRBJ1-2	CASSHRRTGQDGYTF
TRBV13	TRBJ2-1	CASSLYGGAVGRQFF
TRBV5-1	TRBJ2-5	CASSFVGGPETQYF
TRBV27	TRBJ2-3	CASSGLAGRDTQYF
TRBV10-3	TRBJ2-5	CAIRAGANQETQYF
TRBV27	TRBJ2-2	CASSTRQGASGELFF
TRBV7-9	TRBJ1-4	CASSFLAGTVNEKLFF
TRBV6-5	TRBJ2-5	CASSYWDSQETQYF
TRBV5-1	TRBJ1-6	CASSLTGRDRNSPLHF
TRBV27	TRBJ2-7	CASSLNRVDEQYF
TRBV12-3/TRBV12-4	TRBJ2-7	CASSSTGDESYEQYF
TRBV12-5	TRBJ2-1	CASGPAGIHEQFF
TRBV29-1	TRBJ2-5	CSVERGGETQYF
TRBV7-2	TRBJ2-1	CASSSTWTSGEHYNEQFF
TRBV5-1	TRBJ2-3	CASSSSRSTDTQYF
TRBV11-1	TRBJ2-3	CASSFVSGAVTDTQYF
TRBV4-2	TRBJ2-5	CASSQGGGETQYF
TRBV9	TRBJ2-2	CASSERGGLNTGELFF